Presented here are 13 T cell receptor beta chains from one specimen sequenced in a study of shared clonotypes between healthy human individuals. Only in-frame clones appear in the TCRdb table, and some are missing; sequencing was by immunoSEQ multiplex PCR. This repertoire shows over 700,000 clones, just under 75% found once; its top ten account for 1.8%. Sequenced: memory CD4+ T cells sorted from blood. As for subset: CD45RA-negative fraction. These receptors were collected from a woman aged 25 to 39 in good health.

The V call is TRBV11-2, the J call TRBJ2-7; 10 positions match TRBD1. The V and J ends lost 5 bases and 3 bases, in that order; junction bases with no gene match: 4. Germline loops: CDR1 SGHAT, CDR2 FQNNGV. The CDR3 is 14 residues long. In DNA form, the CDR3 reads TGTGCCAGCAGCCTCGGGACAGGGGTCTACGAGCAGTACTTC. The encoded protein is CASSLGTGVYEQYF.

The CDR3 protein is CASSLAGGETQYF. CDR3 in DNA: TGTGCCAGCAGCCTAGCGGGCGGGGAGACCCAGTACTTC. This chain joins TRBV27 and TRBJ2-5; 8 bases line up with TRBD2. Germline V gives CDR1 MNHEY, CDR2 SMNVEV (reference sequence). CDR3 length equals 13 residues. V trimming: 6 bases; J trimming: 5 bases; junction bases outside the gene matches: 5.

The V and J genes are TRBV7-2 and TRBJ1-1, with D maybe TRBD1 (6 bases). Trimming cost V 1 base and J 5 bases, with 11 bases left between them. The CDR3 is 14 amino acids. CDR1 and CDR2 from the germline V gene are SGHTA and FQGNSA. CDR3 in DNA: TGTGCCAGCAGCTTAGAAGGCAGGGGTACTGAAGCTTTCTTT. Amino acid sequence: CASSLEGRGTEAFF.

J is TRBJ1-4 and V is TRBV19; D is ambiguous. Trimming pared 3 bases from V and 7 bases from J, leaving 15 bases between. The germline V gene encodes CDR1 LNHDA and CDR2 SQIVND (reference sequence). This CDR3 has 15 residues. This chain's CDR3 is CASSIQASKLEKLFF. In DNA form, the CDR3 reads TGTGCCAGTAGTATTCAGGCCAGCAAGCTTGAAAAACTGTTTTTT.

The CDR3: CASSPPGAGRFYEQYF. CDR3 nucleotide sequence: TGTGCCAGCAGCCCACCTGGAGCGGGTCGCTTCTACGAGCAGTACTTC. The chain couples TRBV28 to TRBJ2-7, with a tentative D call TRBD2 (6 bases). This CDR3 comprises 16 residues. V lost 6 bases and J lost 3, with 21 bases in between. Per germline, CDR1 MDHEN and CDR2 SYDVKM.

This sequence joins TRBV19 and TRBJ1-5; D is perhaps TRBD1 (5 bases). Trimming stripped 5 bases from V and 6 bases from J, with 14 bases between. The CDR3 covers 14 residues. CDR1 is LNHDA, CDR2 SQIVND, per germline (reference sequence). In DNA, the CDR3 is TGTGCCAGTAGTTACGTGGGGCCCGGTCAGCCCCAGCATTTT. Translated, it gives CASSYVGPGQPQHF.

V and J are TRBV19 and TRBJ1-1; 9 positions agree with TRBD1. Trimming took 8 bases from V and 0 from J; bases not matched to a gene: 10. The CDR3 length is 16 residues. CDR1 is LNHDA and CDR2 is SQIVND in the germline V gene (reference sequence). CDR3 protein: CASVSLGTGMNTEAFF. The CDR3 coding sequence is TGTGCCAGTGTTTCTCTCGGGACAGGGATGAACACTGAAGCTTTCTTT.

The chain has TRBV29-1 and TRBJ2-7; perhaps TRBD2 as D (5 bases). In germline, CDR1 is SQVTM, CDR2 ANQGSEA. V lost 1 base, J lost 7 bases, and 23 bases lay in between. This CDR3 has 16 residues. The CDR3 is CSVEGSEGGDLWEQYF. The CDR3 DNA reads TGCAGCGTTGAAGGTAGCGAAGGAGGAGATTTATGGGAGCAGTACTTC.

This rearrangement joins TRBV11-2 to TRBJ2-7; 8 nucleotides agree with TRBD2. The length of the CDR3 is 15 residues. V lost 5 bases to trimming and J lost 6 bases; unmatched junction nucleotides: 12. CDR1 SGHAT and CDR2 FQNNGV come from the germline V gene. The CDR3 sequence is CASSHGGAGESEQYF. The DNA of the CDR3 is TGTGCCAGCAGCCACGGCGGAGCGGGAGAATCCGAGCAGTACTTC.

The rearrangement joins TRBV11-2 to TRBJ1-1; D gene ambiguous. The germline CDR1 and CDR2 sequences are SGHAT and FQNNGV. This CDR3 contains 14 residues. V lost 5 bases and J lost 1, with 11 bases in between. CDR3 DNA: TGTGCCAGCAGCCGATCTATGGCGAACACTGAAGCTTTCTTT. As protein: CASSRSMANTEAFF.

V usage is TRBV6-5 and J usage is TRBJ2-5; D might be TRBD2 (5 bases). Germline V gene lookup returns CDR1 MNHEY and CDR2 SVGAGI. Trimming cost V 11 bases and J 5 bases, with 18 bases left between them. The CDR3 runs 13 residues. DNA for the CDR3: TGTGCCGCCCGGAGGACGGCTTTTGAGACCCAGTACTTC. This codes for CAARRTAFETQYF.

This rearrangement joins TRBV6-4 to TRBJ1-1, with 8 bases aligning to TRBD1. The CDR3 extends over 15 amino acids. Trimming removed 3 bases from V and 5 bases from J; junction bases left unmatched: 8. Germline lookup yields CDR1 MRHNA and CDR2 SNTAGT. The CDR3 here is CASSDSRTGRTEAFF. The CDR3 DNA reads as TGTGCCAGCAGTGATTCCCGGACAGGGCGGACTGAAGCTTTCTTT.

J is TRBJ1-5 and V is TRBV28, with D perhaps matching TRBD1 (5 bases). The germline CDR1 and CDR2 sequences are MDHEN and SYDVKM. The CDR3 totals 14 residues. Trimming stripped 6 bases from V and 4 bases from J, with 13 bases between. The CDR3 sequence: CASRGPYQNQPQHF. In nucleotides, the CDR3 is TGTGCCAGCAGGGGGCCCTACCAAAATCAGCCCCAGCATTTT.